The clone carrying this T cell receptor beta chain appeared many times. The antigen is not known. This sample was taken from a study of T-cell reconstitution after alpha-beta-depleted transplantation in children. Broader study findings: It was newly produced T cells that mostly accounted for T-cell counts and diversity one year after transplant. Several hundred expanded graft clones reportedly were the source of alpha-beta T cells about two months after transplant. High day-60 TCRbeta diversity in some patients came from surviving recipient T cells and thymic progenitors.

Germline V gene lookup returns CDR1 MNHNY and CDR2 SVGAGI (reference sequence). Trimming pared 7 bases from V and 10 bases from J, leaving 16 bases between. The CDR3 consists of 12 residues. Researchers prepared the TCRbeta library using unique molecular identifiers, the study reports. TCRdb ran MiXCR on the PCR reads and lists one entry per CDR3 protein. The sample consists of about 440,000 distinct CDR3 sequences, roughly 44% of them appearing once. The receptor's source is a girl under 10 years old with aplastic anemia, due to receive a stem cell transplant. Sequenced here: PBMCs, sampled before TCRalphabeta/CD19-depleted stem cell transplant. This sequence joins TRBV6-6 and TRBJ1-1; tentative D call: TRBD1 (5 bases). This CDR3 reads CASTTGQRGAFF. Written as DNA, the CDR3 is TGTGCCAGCACCACAGGCCAGCGAGGAGCTTTCTTT.